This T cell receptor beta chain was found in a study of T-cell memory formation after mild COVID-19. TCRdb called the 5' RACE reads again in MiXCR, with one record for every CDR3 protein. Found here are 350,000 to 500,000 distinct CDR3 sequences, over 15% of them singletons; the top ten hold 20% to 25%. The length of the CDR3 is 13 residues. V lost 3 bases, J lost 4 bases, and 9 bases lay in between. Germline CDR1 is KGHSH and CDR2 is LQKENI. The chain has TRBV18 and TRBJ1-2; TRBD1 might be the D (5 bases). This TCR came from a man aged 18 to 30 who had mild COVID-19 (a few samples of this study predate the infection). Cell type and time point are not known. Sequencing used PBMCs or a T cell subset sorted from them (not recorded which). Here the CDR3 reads CASSPGRPYGYTF. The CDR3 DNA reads TGTGCCAGCTCACCGGGACGTCCCTATGGCTACACCTTC.